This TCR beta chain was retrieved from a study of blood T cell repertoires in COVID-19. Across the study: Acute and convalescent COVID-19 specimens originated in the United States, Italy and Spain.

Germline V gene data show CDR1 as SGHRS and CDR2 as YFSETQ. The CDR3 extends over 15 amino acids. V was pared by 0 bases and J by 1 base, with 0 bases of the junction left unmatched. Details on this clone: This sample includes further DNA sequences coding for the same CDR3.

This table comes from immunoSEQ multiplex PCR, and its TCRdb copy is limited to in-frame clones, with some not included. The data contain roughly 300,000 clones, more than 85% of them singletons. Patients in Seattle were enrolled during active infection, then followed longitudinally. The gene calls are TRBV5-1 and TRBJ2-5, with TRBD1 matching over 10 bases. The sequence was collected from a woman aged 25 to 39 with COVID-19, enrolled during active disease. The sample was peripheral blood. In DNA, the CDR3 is TGCGCCAGCAGCTTGGGGACAGGGGGCCAAGAGACCCAGTACTTC. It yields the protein CASSLGTGGQETQYF.